This T cell receptor (beta chain) was profiled in a study of CD8 T cells in ankylosing spondylitis. Overall study results and limits: Within ankylosing spondylitis blood, a TCR beta motif made up of under 10 highly homologous variants appeared to be characteristic. Peripheral blood samples showed relatively rare disease-linked clones, and these clones were CD8+. As reported, disease-linked clones showed significant enrichment in matched ankylosing spondylitis synovial fluid. Earlier literature documents some of the motif variants in reactive arthritis synovial fluid and blood.

MiXCR was run by TCRdb on the 5' RACE reads, yielding one entry per CDR3 protein. This table has around 300,000 distinct CDR3 sequences, 20% appearing once. This clonotype was seen more than once but under ten times. Its specificity is not known. This CDR3 region has 14 residues. V dropped 3 bases and J dropped 4 bases, with 15 bases sitting between them. Germline V CDR1 and CDR2: DFQATT, SNEGSKA (reference sequence). Specimen: blood, either unsorted or a sorted T cell fraction (not recorded which). This chain links TRBV20-1 with TRBJ1-2; a possible D gene is TRBD1 (5 bases). The source of this sequence is a female donor with ankylosing spondylitis or in good health (not recorded which). The CDR3 DNA follows: TGCAGTGCTAGGGACATGAAAACCGTCTATGGCTACACCTTC. Its protein product is CSARDMKTVYGYTF.